This TCR beta chain was found in a study of T-cell memory formation after mild COVID-19. Study-wide results and caveats: Researchers report contracting CD4+ clones mostly in CM and EM, with CD8+ clones in EMRA. The study found balanced CD4/CD8 in clones contracting day 15 to 85 and a CD4+ lean in later expanders.

TCRdb re-called the 5' RACE reads through MiXCR, storing one row per CDR3 protein. The data contain a few hundred thousand distinct CDR3 sequences, over 20% of them singletons. Trimming cost V 6 bases and J 3 bases; bases outside gene matches: 9. CDR3 length equals 15 residues. Germline CDR1 and CDR2: MNHEY and SVGAGI. In regard to this clonotype: Its target is not known.

Sample: PBMCs or a T cell subset sorted from them (not recorded which). The genes are TRBV6-5 and TRBJ2-5; the match to TRBD2 covers 8 bases. The sequence derives from an adult woman who had mild COVID-19 (a few samples of this study predate the infection). Cell type and time point are not known. CDR3 region: CASSARTSGKETQYF. The DNA of the CDR3 is TGTGCCAGCAGCGCGCGAACTAGCGGTAAAGAGACCCAGTACTTC.